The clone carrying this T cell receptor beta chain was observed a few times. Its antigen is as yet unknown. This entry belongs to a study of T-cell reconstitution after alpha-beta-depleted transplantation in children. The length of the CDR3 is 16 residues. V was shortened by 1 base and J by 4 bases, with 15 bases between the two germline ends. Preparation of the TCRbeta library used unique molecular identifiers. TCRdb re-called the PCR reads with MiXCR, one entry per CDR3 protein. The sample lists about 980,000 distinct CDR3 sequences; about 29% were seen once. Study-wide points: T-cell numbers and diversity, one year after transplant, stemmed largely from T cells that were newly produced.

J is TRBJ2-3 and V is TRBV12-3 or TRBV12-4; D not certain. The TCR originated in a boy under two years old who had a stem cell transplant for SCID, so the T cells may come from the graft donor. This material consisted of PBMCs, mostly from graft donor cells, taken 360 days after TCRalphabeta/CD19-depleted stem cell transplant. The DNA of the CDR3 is TGTGCCAGCAGTTTAGGGGGAAATCGGATCGCAGATACGCAGTATTTT. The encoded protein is CASSLGGNRIADTQYF.